This T cell receptor beta chain was identified in a study of blood T cells in healthy people across ages (dated by TCRdb to the mid-2010s). For context, the study as a whole: In model experiments, template switching captured about one uniquely barcoded TCR beta cDNA molecule for every two T cells. To track age-related changes in TCR beta repertoire diversity, the study relied on deep sequencing normalized with unique cDNA molecular identifiers. The donors were divided into four age groups: young (average approximately 15 years), middle-aged (approximately 42), aged (approximately 64) and long-lived (about 90). Donors of different ages were randomly distributed across sequencing lanes to avoid experimental bias. Using the same blood draw, the study looked at two additional independent replicas of 1 million unique cDNA reads for two donors, one aged 18 to 29 and the other aged 80 or older.

Beyond this particular receptor, the publication reports: There was a strong correlation between observed TCR beta diversity and the percentage of naive T cells measured by flow cytometry. Compared with the aged group, the long-lived group had more naive CD4+ T cells, fewer expanded clones and increased TCR diversity, a pattern suggesting age selection. Since profiling was done on bulk unsorted PBMCs, naive and antigen-experienced compartments could not be conclusively compared. Because donor CMV infection status was unknown, age-related changes in expanded clonotypes were potentially confounded. Observed TCR beta diversity per million T cells fell roughly linearly with age, and a significant reduction was already apparent by age roughly 40. Estimates of total diversity based on one million sequenced T cells were regarded as lower bounds and as underestimates.

The donors were 40 or so Caucasian individuals from Russia, aged roughly 6 to 100 years, who were systemically healthy. Ten milliliters of peripheral blood were drawn from each donor into EDTA-treated Vacutainer tubes. Ficoll-Paque density-gradient centrifugation was used to isolate PBMCs, with at least 6.5 million per sample. Trizol reagent was used to extract total RNA from the PBMCs, yielding at least 5 micrograms per sample. For every donor, flow cytometry on a PBMC aliquot measured the percentage of naive CD45RAhigh/CD27high T cells. The CDR3, from cysteine to phenylalanine, totals 18 residues. Only the CDR3 DNA is retained, 54 bases long and in frame from the first base. The germline V gene gives CDR1 as SQVTM and CDR2 as ANQGSEA. At the junction V is shortened by 4 bases and J by 5 bases, with 27 bases in between. As for this clonotype: The antigen this receptor binds is unknown. No per-base quality is available; no much larger clone lies one base away.

Library method: 5' RACE. The data were produced on an Illumina HiSeq 2500. A second PCR of about 7 to 12 cycles was performed with a sample-barcoded 5' primer and a J-beta primer mix. Each TCR beta cDNA molecule received a unique molecular identifier from a template-switch 5' adaptor carrying 12 random nucleotides. At least 2.5 million CDR3-containing paired-end reads were obtained from each sample. The Mint cDNA synthesis kit, primed by a TRBC-specific oligonucleotide, was used to synthesize first-strand cDNA from all RNA. Following uracil-DNA glycosylase treatment, all cDNA underwent a first 18-cycle PCR with the universal primers M1SS and BC2_uni_R. The published analysis was carried out like this. Normalization of each sample was performed by random selection of 1 million high-quality reads, each carrying a distinct molecular identifier. Reads with shared molecular identifiers were discarded instead of being binned into consensus sequences. CDR3 identification, clonotype clustering and error correction used MiTCR with a Q25 quality threshold and the strictest error-elimination algorithm. A nonparametric unseen species model using Euler transformation provided a lower-bound estimate of total TCR beta diversity. TCRdb handled the public reads itself, with Q25 trimming in fastp and clone calling in MiXCR, and kept productive beta chains. Duplicate CDR3 protein sequences are folded into a single record with the most common DNA and genes. V and J calls and clone size were set by TCRdb, not the authors. A total of around 990,000 distinct CDR3 sequences appear in this sample, under 40% of them only once. Jointly, the top ten make up about an eighth of the sample.

Sequencing was performed on blood. The sequence is built from TRBV29-1 and TRBJ2-1, and the D gene may be TRBD1, 6 bases matching. This TCR derives from a man between 18 and 35 years old in good health. The bases read TGCAGCGTTGGCTTGCAGGGGTTCGGCAGGGTTTCGGACAATGAGCAGTTCTTC. Protein translation: CSVGLQGFGRVSDNEQFF.